The T cell receptor (beta chain) described here comes from a study of cytomegalovirus exposure and HLA in healthy donors. About this clone: The antigen is undetermined.

General observations from the study: Specificity of three CMV-associated chains for CMV antigens was verified in vitro. Common viral pathogens were later found to be apparently linked to several of the most significant clusters. A list of about 160 TCR beta chains associated with cytomegalovirus was given.

The PCR employed 60 Vbeta primers together with 13 Jbeta primers. Sequencing used immunoSEQ multiplex PCR; TCRdb keeps in-frame clones, though not all of them. This sample carries 170,000 or so clones, about three quarters of them seen once, and the ten largest clones take 2.5% to 4%. Germline trimming cut 6 bases from V and 5 bases from J; bases unmatched to any gene: 12. CDR3 length: 16 amino acids. Germline V gene lookup returns CDR1 SGHTA and CDR2 FQGNSA. This chain joins TRBV7-2 and TRBJ2-1; 8 bases align to TRBD1. This clonotype was obtained from a woman aged 45 to 65 in good health and CMV-seropositive. Specimen: PBMCs. The CDR3 DNA follows: TGTGCCAGCAGGCTGGCTTCGGACAGGGTGGACAATGAGCAGTTCTTC. Encoded protein: CASRLASDRVDNEQFF.